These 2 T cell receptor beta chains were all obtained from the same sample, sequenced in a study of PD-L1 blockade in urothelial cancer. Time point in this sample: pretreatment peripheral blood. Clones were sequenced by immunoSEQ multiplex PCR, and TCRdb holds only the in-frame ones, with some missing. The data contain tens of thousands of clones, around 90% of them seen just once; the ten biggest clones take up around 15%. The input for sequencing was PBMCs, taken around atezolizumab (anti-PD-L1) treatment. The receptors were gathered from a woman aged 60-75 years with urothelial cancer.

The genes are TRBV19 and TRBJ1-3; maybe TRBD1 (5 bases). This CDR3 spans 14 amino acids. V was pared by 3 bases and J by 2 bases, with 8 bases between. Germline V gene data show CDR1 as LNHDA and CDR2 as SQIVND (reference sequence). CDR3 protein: CASSIQGTGNTIYF. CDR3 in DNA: TGTGCCAGTAGTATCCAGGGAACTGGAAACACCATATATTTT.

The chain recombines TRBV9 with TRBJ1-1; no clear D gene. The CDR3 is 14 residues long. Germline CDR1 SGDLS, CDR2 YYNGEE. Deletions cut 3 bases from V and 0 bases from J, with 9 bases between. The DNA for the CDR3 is TGTGCCAGCAGCGAGCGGGTGATGAACACTGAAGCTTTCTTT. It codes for CASSERVMNTEAFF.